This T cell receptor beta chain is from a study of blood T cell repertoires in COVID-19. The overall study: Researchers got acute and convalescent COVID-19 samples from the United States, Italy and Spain.

J gave up 10 bases and V 3 bases, and 8 bases lay outside the gene matches. The CDR3 length is 13 residues. Original analysis: From reference gene primer amplification, estimates of nucleated cell counts were derived. Generated by immunoSEQ multiplex PCR, the TCRdb table keeps only in-frame clones and is missing some. D and trimming come from the DNA, and the V and J calls and clone size come from that table. The table includes roughly 69,000 clones, approximately 80% detected once. This sequence joins TRBV12-3 or TRBV12-4 and TRBJ1-1, with TRBD1 identical over 7 bases. This TCR was recovered from a woman in her forties or fifties with acute or convalescent COVID-19. The sample comprised peripheral blood. In DNA, the CDR3 is TGTGCCAGCAGTTTTGGGACAGCGCAGAGAGCTTTCTTT. Its translation: CASSFGTAQRAFF.